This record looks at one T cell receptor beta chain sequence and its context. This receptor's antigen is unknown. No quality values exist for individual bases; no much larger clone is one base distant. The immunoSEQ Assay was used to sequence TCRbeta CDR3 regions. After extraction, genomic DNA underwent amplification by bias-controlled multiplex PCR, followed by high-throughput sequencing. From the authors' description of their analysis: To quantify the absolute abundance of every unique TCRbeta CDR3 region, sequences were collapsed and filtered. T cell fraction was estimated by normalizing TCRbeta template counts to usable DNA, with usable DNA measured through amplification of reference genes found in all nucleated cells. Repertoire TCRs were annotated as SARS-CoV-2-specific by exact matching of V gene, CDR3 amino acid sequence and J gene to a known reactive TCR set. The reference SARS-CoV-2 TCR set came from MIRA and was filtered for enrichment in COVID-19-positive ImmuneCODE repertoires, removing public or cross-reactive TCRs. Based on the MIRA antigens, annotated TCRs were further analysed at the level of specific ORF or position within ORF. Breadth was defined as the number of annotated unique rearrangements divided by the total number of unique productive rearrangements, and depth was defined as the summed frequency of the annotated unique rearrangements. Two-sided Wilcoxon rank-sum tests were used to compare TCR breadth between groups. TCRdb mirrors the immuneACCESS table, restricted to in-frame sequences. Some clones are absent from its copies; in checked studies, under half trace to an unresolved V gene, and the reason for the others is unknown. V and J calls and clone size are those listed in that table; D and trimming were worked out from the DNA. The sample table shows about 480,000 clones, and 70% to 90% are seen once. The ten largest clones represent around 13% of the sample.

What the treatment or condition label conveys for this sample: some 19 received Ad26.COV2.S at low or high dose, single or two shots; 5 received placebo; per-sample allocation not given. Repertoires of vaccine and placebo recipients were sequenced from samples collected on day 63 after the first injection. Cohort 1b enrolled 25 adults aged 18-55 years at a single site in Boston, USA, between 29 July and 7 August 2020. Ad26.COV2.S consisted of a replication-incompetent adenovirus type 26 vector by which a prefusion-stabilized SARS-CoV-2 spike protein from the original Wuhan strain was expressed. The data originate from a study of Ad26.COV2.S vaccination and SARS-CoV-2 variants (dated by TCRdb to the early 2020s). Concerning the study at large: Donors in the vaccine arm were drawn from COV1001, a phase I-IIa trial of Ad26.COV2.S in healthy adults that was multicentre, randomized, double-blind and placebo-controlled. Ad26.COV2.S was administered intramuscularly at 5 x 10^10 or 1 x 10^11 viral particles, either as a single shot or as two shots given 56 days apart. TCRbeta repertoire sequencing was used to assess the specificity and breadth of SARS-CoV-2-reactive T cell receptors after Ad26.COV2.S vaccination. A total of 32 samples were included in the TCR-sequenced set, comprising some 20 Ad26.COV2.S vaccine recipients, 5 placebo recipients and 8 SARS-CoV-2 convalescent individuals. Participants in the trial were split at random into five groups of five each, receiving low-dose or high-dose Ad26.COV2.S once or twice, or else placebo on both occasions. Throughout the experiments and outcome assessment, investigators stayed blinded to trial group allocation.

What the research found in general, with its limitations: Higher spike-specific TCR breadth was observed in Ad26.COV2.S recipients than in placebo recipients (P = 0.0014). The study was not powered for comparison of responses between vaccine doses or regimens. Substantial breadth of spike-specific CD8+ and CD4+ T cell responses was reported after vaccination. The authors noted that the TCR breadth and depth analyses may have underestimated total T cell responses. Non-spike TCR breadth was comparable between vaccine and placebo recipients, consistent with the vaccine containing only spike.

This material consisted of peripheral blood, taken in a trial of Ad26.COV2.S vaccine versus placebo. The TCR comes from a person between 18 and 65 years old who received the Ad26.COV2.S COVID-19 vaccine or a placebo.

The DNA sequence follows: TGCGCCAGCAGCCAAGATAGTACACGAGAGATGACTGAAGCTTTCTTT. Its translation is CASSQDSTREMTEAFF. The chain is encoded by TRBV4-3 joined to TRBJ1-1; the D gene remains uncertain. As encoded in the germline V gene, CDR1 is LGHNA while CDR2 is YSLEER. The CDR3 has 16 amino acids, counting the end cysteine and phenylalanine. The kept DNA is CDR3 alone, 48 bases in frame from the first base. Trimming takes 0 bases from V and 5 bases from J, and the germline ends sit 16 bases apart.